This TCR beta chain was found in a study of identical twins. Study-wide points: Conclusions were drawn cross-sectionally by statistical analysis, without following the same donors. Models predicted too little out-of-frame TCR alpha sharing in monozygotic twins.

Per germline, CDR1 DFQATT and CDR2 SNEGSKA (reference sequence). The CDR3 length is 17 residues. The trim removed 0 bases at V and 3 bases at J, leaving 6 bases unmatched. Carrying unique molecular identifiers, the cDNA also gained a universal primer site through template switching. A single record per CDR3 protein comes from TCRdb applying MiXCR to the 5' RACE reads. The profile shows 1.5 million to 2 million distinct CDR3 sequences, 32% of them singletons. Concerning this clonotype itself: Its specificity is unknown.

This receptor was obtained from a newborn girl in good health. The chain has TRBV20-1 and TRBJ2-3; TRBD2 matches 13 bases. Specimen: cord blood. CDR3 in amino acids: CSARDPRTSGRTDTQYF. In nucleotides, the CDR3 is TGCAGTGCTAGAGACCCCCGGACTAGCGGGAGAACAGATACGCAGTATTTT.